A single sample is the source of the 9 T cell receptor beta chains below, sequenced in a study of control samples from healthy donors and cancer patients. Data came from immunoSEQ multiplex PCR; TCRdb stores just in-frame clones and leaves some out. The sample holds some 140,000 clones, more than 90% seen once. Sequenced sample: blood. These receptors were collected from a man under 40 in good health.

The J gene is TRBJ1-5, the V gene TRBV5-6, with TRBD1 matching over 8 bases. Germline CDR1 SGHDT, CDR2 YYEEEE. CDR3 length: 16 residues. V was pared by 2 bases and J by 0 bases, with 4 bases of the junction left unmatched. The DNA for the CDR3 is TGTGCCAGCAGCTTCTTACAGGGGGATAGCAATCAGCCCCAGCATTTT. Its protein product is CASSFLQGDSNQPQHF.

This CDR3 reads CATRRDYSYNEQFF. The CDR3, as DNA: TGTGCCACCAGAAGGGACTATTCCTACAATGAGCAGTTCTTC. This chain uses TRBV27 with TRBJ2-1, with 7 bases lining up with TRBD2. CDR3 length equals 14 residues. Germline CDR1 MNHEY, CDR2 SMNVEV (reference sequence). V lost 10 bases and J lost 1; bases outside the gene matches: 7.

The rearrangement joins TRBV7-2 to TRBJ2-1; D is unresolved. V gave up 1 base and J gave up 6 bases, with 10 bases separating them. This CDR3 has 14 residues. Germline-derived CDR1 and CDR2 are SGHTA and FQGNSA. CDR3 coding DNA: TGTGCCAGCAGCTTAGAGGTATTTGGCAATGAGCAGTTCTTC. Its translation is CASSLEVFGNEQFF.

The CDR3 DNA sequence: TGTGCCTGGAATCAGGGGTTCGGCTACACCTTC. It encodes CAWNQGFGYTF. This chain joins TRBV30 and TRBJ1-2; D is possibly TRBD1 (6 bases). Germline lookup yields CDR1 GTSNPN and CDR2 SVGIG (reference sequence). Trimming took off 4 bases at V and 8 bases at J, with 11 bases between the two ends. The CDR3 length is 11 residues.

This clone appeared a few times. The rearrangement links TRBV7-2 to TRBJ2-3, with 7 nucleotides matching TRBD2. Per germline, CDR1 SGHTA and CDR2 FQGNSA. The J segment lost 4 bases and the V segment lost 5 bases, leaving 6 bases of the junction unmatched. This CDR3 region has 14 residues. Here the CDR3 DNA reads TGTGCCAGCAGCCCCGGGGGACTATCAGATACGCAGTATTTT. Translated: CASSPGGLSDTQYF.

The chain employs TRBV5-8 and TRBJ2-3; 7 bases line up with TRBD2. The CDR3 covers 15 residues. Germline CDR1 SGHTS, CDR2 YDEGEE. The V gene end was trimmed by 2 bases and the J gene end by 4 bases; junction bases not matched to a gene: 7. As DNA, the CDR3 is TGTGCCAGCAGCTTTGGCGGGAGAGTTGCAGATACGCAGTATTTT. Amino acid sequence: CASSFGGRVADTQYF.

The chain links TRBV11-2 to TRBJ2-7; 9 positions agree with TRBD2. V was clipped by 3 bases and J by 3 bases; unmatched bases: 6. Germline V gives CDR1 SGHAT, CDR2 FQNNGV. CDR3 length equals 15 residues. CDR3 DNA: TGTGCCAGCAGCTTCGCGACTAGCGGATACTACGAGCAGTACTTC. Translating gives CASSFATSGYYEQYF.

This rearrangement joins TRBV19 to TRBJ2-6; TRBD1 aligns across 8 bases. Trimming took 5 bases from V and 2 from J; bases not matched to a gene: 5. Germline CDR1 and CDR2: LNHDA and SQIVND (reference sequence). This CDR3 spans 16 amino acids. CDR3 in DNA: TGTGCCAGTAGTGCTTGGACAGGGACTGGGGCCAACGTCCTGACTTTC. It translates to CASSAWTGTGANVLTF.

This chain's CDR3 is CASSQDQGADTEAFF. In DNA, the CDR3 is TGTGCCAGCAGCCAAGATCAAGGGGCGGACACTGAAGCTTTCTTT. V gene TRBV4-2 combines with J gene TRBJ1-1; tentative D call: TRBD1 (5 bases). This CDR3 comprises 15 residues. Trimming stripped 0 bases from V and 3 bases from J, with 11 bases between. CDR1 LGHNA and CDR2 YNFKEQ come from the germline V gene.